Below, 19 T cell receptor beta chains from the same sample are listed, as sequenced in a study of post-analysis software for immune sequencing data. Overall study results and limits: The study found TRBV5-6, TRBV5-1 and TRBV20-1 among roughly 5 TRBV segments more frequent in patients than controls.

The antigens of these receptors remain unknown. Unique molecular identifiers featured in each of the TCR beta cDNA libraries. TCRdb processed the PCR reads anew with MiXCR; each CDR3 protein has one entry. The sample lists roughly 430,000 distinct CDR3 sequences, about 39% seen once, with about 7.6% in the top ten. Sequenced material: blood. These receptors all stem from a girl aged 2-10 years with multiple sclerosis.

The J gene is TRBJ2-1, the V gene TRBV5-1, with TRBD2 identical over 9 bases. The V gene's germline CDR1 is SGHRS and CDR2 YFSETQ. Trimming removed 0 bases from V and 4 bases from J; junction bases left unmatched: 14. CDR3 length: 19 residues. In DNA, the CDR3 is TGCGCCAGCAGCTTGGCTAGCGGGATAGGAATGTGGGGTTACAATGAGCAGTTCTTC. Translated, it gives CASSLASGIGMWGYNEQFF.

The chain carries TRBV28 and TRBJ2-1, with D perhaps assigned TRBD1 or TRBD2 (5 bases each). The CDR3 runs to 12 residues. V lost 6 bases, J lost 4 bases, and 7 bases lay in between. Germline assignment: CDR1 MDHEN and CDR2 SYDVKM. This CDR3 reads CASRGRYNEQFF. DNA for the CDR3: TGTGCCAGCAGGGGACGTTACAATGAGCAGTTCTTC.

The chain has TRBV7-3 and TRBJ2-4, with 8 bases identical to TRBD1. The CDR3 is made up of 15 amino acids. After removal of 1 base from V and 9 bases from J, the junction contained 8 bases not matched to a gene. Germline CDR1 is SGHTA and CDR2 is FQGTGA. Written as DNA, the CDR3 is TGTGCCAGCAGCTTAAATCGGGACAGGAGGAGCATTCAGTACTTC. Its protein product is CASSLNRDRRSIQYF.

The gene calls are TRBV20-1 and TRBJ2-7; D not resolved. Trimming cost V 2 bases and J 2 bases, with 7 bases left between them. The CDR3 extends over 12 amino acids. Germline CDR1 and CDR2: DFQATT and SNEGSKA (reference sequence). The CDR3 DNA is TGCAGTGCTAGATACGGTACCTACGAGCAGTACTTC. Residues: CSARYGTYEQYF.

CDR3 amino acids: CASSPQAGAKNIQYF. The CDR3, as DNA: TGTGCCAGCTCACCACAGGCAGGGGCCAAAAACATTCAGTACTTC. The chain is built from TRBV18 and TRBJ2-4, with TRBD1 as a possible D gene (5 bases). The CDR3 is 15 amino acids. In germline, CDR1 is KGHSH, CDR2 LQKENI. V was trimmed by 1 base and J by 1 base, leaving 8 bases between them.

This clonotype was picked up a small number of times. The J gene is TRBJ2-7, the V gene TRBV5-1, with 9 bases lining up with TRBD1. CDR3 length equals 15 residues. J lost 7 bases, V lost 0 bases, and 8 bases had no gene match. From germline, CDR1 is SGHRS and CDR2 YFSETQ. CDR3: CASSLGQGDIYEQYF. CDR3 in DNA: TGCGCCAGCAGCTTGGGACAGGGGGACATCTATGAGCAGTACTTC.

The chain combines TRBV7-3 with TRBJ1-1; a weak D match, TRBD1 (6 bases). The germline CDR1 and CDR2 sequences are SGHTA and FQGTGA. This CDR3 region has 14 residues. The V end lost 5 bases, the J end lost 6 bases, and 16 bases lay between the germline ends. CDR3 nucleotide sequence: TGTGCCAGCAGCCCCGGCCACAGGGAAGCTGAAGCTTTCTTT. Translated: CASSPGHREAEAFF.

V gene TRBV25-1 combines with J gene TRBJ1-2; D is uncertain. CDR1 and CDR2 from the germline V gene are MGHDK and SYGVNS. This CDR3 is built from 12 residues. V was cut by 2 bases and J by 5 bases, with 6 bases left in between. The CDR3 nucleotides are TGTGCCAGCAGTGAAGGCAAATATGGCTACACCTTC. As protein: CASSEGKYGYTF.

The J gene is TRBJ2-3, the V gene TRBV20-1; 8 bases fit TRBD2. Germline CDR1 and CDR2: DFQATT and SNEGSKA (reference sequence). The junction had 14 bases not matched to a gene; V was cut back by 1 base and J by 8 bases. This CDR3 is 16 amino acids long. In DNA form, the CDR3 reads TGCAGTGCTAGAGTCCCACGGGGAGCGGGGGTACCTACGCAGTATTTT. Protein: CSARVPRGAGVPTQYF.

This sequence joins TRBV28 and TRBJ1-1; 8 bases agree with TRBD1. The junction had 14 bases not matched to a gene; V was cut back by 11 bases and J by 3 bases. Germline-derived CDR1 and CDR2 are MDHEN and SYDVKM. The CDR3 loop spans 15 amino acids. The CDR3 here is CAGRTGSLGDTEAFF. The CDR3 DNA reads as TGTGCCGGTAGGACAGGGTCCCTGGGGGACACTGAAGCTTTCTTT.

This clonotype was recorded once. The CDR3 DNA reads as TGTGCCAGCAGTGACTCGATCGATTCACCCCTCCACTTT. It encodes CASSDSIDSPLHF. The chain is built from TRBV6-4 and TRBJ1-6, with D unresolved. Trimming cost V 0 bases and J 8 bases, with 5 bases left between them. The CDR3 is made up of 13 amino acids. Germline CDR1 reads MRHNA; CDR2 reads SNTAGT.

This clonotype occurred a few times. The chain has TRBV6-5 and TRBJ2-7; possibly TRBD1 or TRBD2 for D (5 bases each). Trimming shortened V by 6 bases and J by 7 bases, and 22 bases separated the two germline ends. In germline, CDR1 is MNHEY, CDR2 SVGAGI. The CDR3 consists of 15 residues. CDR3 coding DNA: TGTGCCAGCAGCCCCGGGACGTCCGGCTACAATGAGCAGTACTTC. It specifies CASSPGTSGYNEQYF.

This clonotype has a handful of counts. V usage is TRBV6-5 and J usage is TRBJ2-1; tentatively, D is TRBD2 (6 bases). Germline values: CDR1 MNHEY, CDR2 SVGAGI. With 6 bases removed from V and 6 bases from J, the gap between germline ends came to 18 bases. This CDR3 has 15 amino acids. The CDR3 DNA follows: TGTGCCAGCAGCTACGACTTAGCGCGGGGCAATGAGCAGTTCTTC. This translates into CASSYDLARGNEQFF.

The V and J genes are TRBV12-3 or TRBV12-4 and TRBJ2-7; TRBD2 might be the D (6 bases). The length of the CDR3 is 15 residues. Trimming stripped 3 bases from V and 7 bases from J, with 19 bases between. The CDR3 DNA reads TGTGCCAGCAGTTTTAGGCTTGGGGTAGGAGGGGAGCAGTACTTC. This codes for CASSFRLGVGGEQYF.

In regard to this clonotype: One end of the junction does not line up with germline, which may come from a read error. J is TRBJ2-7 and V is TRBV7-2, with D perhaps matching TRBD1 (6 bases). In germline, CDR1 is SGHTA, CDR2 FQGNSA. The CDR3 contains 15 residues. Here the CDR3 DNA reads TGTGTCAGCAGCTTGAGTGGCACACAGGGATACGAGCAGTACTTC. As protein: CVSSLSGTQGYEQYF.

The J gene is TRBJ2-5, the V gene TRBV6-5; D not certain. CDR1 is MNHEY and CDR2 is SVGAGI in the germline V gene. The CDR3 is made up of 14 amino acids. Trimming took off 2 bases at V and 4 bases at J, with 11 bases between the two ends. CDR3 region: CASSYGALPETQYF. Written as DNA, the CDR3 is TGTGCCAGCAGTTACGGCGCGCTTCCAGAGACCCAGTACTTC.

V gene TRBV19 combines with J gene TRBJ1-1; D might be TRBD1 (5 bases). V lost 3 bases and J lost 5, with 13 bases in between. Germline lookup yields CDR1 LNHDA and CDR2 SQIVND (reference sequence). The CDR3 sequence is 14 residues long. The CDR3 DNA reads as TGTGCCAGTAGTATCGGCCTGGGGGGGACTGAAGCTTTCTTT. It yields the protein CASSIGLGGTEAFF.

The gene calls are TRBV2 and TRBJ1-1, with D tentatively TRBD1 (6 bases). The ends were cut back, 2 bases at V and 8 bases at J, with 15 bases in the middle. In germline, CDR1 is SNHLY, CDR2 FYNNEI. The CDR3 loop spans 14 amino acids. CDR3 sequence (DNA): TGTGCCAGCAGTGAAATGCAGAGGGGGGCAGAAGCTTTCTTT. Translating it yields CASSEMQRGAEAFF.

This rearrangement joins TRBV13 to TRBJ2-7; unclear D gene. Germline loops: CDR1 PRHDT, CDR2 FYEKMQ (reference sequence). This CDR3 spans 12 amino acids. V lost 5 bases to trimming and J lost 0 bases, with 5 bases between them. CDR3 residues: CASSVLSYEQYF. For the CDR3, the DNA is TGTGCCAGCAGCGTCCTCTCCTACGAGCAGTACTTC.